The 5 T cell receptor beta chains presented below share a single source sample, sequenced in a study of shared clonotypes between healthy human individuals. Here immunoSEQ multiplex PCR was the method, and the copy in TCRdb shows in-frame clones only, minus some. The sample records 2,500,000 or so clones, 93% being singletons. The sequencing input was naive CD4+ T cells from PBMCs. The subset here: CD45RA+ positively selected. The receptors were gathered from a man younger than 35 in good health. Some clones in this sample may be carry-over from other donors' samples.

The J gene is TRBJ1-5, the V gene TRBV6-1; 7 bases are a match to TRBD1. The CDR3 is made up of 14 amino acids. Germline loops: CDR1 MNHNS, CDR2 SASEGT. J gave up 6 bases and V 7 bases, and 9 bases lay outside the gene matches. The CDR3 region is CASMKGARGQPQHF. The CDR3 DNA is TGTGCCAGCATGAAGGGGGCGCGGGGTCAGCCCCAGCATTTT.

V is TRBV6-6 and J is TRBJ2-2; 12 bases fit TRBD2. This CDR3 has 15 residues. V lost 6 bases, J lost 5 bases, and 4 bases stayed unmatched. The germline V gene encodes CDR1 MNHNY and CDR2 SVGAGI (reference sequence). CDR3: CASSRGLAGTGELFF. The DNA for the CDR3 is TGTGCCAGCAGCCGAGGACTAGCGGGGACCGGGGAGCTGTTTTTT.

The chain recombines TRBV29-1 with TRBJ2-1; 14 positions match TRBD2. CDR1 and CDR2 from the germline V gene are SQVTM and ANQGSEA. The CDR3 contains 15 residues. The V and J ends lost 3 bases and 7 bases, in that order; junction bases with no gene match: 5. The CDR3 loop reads CSVEGTSGSKNEQFF. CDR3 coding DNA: TGCAGCGTTGAGGGGACTAGCGGGAGTAAAAATGAGCAGTTCTTC.

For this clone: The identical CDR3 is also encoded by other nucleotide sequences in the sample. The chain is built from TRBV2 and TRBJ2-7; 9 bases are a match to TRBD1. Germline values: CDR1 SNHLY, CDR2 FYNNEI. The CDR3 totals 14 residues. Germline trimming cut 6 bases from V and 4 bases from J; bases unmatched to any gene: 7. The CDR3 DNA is TGTGCCAGCAGGGAGGGACAGGGAGGATACGAGCAGTACTTC. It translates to CASREGQGGYEQYF. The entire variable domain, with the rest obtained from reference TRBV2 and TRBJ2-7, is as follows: EPEVTQTPSHQVTQMGQEVILRCVPISNHLYFYWYRQILGQKVEFLVSFYNNEISEKSEIFDDQFSVERPDGSNFTLKIRSTKLEDSAMYFCASREGQGGYEQYFGPGTRLTVT.

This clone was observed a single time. The CDR3 here is CASSFSEGPYEQYF. The CDR3 DNA reads TGTGCCAGCAGCTTCTCGGAGGGCCCCTACGAGCAGTACTTC. The chain couples TRBV7-2 to TRBJ2-7, with D possibly matching TRBD2 (6 bases). This CDR3 is built from 14 residues. V was clipped by 3 bases and J by 2 bases, with 11 bases between them. Germline CDR1 and CDR2: SGHTA and FQGNSA.